This TCR beta chain was sequenced in a study of cytomegalovirus exposure and HLA in healthy donors. Study-wide results and caveats: Presence/absence analyses rested on an assumption that sequencing depth was roughly uniform across donors. The productive fraction for most TCR beta V segments was about 90% or about 30% in an earlier analysis. Some V segments could not be told apart, so they were left out, TRBV6-2 and TRBV6-3 among them.

Note on this clone: Its antigen remains unidentified.

The PCR ran on 60 Vbeta and 13 Jbeta primers. Generated by immunoSEQ multiplex PCR, the TCRdb table keeps only in-frame clones and is missing some. The sample records over 150,000 clones, around 80% being singletons. Trimming took off 4 bases at V and 4 bases at J, with 11 bases between the two ends. CDR3 length: 14 residues. The germline V gene has CDR1 SGHRS and CDR2 YFSETQ. The sample consisted of PBMCs. The sequence derives from a man aged 40-50 years in good health and CMV-seronegative. The chain employs TRBV5-1 and TRBJ2-2, with D possibly being TRBD1 (5 bases). The CDR3: CASSQGMSTGELFF. The CDR3 DNA is TGCGCCAGCAGCCAGGGTATGAGCACCGGGGAGCTGTTTTTT.